A single sample gave rise to the 27 T cell receptor beta chains below, sequenced in a study of shared clonotypes between healthy human individuals. Some clones are missing from TCRdb's copy, which holds only in-frame ones; the method was immunoSEQ multiplex PCR. The sample consists of around 1.1 million clones, 70% to 80% of them appearing once. Material for sequencing was memory CD4+ T cells from PBMCs. Subset indicated: CD45RA-negative fraction. The source is a man aged 18 to 30 in good health. Some clones in this sample may be carry-over from other donors' samples.

In DNA, the CDR3 is TGTGCCATCAGTGAGTCGGTGACAGCCGAAAAACTGTTTTTT. Translating gives CAISESVTAEKLFF. This rearrangement joins TRBV10-3 to TRBJ1-4; D may be TRBD1 (5 bases). Germline V gene lookup returns CDR1 ENHRY and CDR2 SYGVKD. The CDR3 extends over 14 amino acids. Trimming shortened V by 0 bases and J by 8 bases, and 10 bases separated the two germline ends.

V gene TRBV5-1 combines with J gene TRBJ1-4; TRBD1 agrees at 9 bases. Germline CDR1 is SGHRS and CDR2 is YFSETQ. V trimming: 7 bases; J trimming: 7 bases; junction bases outside the gene matches: 8. The CDR3 consists of 14 residues. The CDR3 coding sequence is TGCGCCAGCGGACCAACAGGGGGCAGTGAAAAACTGTTTTTT. Amino acid sequence: CASGPTGGSEKLFF.

The rearrangement links TRBV7-3 to TRBJ2-2; 9 bases line up with TRBD1. Trimming removed 5 bases from V and 2 bases from J; junction bases left unmatched: 6. The CDR3 loop spans 16 amino acids. Germline CDR1 and CDR2: SGHTA and FQGTGA. DNA for the CDR3: TGTGCCAGCAGCCTTCGACAGGGGGTTAACACCGGGGAGCTGTTTTTT. It yields the protein CASSLRQGVNTGELFF.

V is TRBV29-1 and J is TRBJ1-2; 7 nucleotides agree with TRBD1. The germline V gene has CDR1 SQVTM and CDR2 ANQGSEA. The CDR3 has 12 residues. The junction had 6 bases not matched to a gene; V was cut back by 7 bases and J by 4 bases. The CDR3 spells CSARGSRYGYTF. The CDR3 DNA reads as TGCAGCGCCAGGGGGTCTCGCTATGGCTACACCTTC.

This chain joins TRBV6-1 and TRBJ1-1; no definite D call. V shed 7 bases and J shed 10 bases, with 13 bases lying between them. The CDR3 totals 11 residues. CDR1 and CDR2 (germline): MNHNS, SASEGT. CDR3 residues: CASIGEWRAFF. The CDR3 nucleotides read TGTGCCAGCATTGGGGAGTGGAGAGCTTTCTTT.

This clone was detected a few times. V usage is TRBV2 and J usage is TRBJ1-5; D possibly corresponds to TRBD1 (6 bases). Per the germline V gene, CDR1 is SNHLY and CDR2 is FYNNEI. The CDR3 runs 12 residues. V lost 7 bases, J lost 2 bases, and 6 bases lay in between. The CDR3: CASTGGNQPQHF. The CDR3 DNA follows: TGTGCCAGCACAGGGGGCAATCAGCCCCAGCATTTT. The full variable domain, with the rest looked up from reference TRBV2 and TRBJ1-5, is EPEVTQTPSHQVTQMGQEVILRCVPISNHLYFYWYRQILGQKVEFLVSFYNNEISEKSEIFDDQFSVERPDGSNFTLKIRSTKLEDSAMYFCASTGGNQPQHFGDGTRLSIL.

This chain connects TRBV5-1 to TRBJ2-3; 10 bases are shared with TRBD2. V trimming: 0 bases; J trimming: 5 bases; junction bases outside the gene matches: 6. Germline CDR1 reads SGHRS; CDR2 reads YFSETQ. The CDR3 runs 16 residues. The CDR3 DNA sequence: TGCGCCAGCAGCTTGGGGTTAGCGGGAGGATTAGATACGCAGTATTTT. This codes for CASSLGLAGGLDTQYF.

With regard to this clone: This specimen includes other DNA sequences encoding the same CDR3. The chain recombines TRBV6-5 with TRBJ1-5; D is undetermined. CDR3 length: 14 amino acids. Germline CDR1 reads MNHEY; CDR2 reads SVGAGI. Trimming stripped 0 bases from V and 3 bases from J, with 6 bases between. This chain's CDR3 is CASSYSRVNQPQHF. CDR3 sequence (DNA): TGTGCCAGCAGTTACTCTCGTGTCAATCAGCCCCAGCATTTT.

This chain connects TRBV9 to TRBJ1-3; no reliable D call. V was pared by 0 bases and J by 0 bases, with 7 bases between. The CDR3 spans 15 residues. The V gene's germline CDR1 is SGDLS and CDR2 YYNGEE. The CDR3 nucleotides read TGTGCCAGCAGCGTAGAGGACTACTCTGGAAACACCATATATTTT. Its protein is CASSVEDYSGNTIYF. The whole variable domain, filled in from reference TRBV9 and TRBJ1-3, reads DSGVTQTPKHLITATGQRVTLRCSPRSGDLSVYWYQQSLDQGLQFLIQYYNGEERAKGNILERFSAQQFPDLHSELNLSSLELGDSALYFCASSVEDYSGNTIYFGEGSWLTVV.

The V gene is TRBV6-5, the J gene TRBJ2-7; D call uncertain. The CDR3 covers 16 residues. CDR1 is MNHEY and CDR2 is SVGAGI in the germline V gene. The V end lost 4 bases, the J end lost 2 bases, and 18 bases lay between the germline ends. CDR3 coding DNA: TGTGCCAGCAGTTCTTCACCAGGACCCGGCACCTACGAGCAGTACTTC. Amino acid sequence: CASSSSPGPGTYEQYF.

This clone was counted at least ten times. This rearrangement joins TRBV18 to TRBJ2-2, with D uncertain. The V end was cut by 3 bases, the J end by 6 bases, with 8 bases between. CDR1 is KGHSH and CDR2 is LQKENI in the germline V gene. The CDR3 sequence is 13 residues long. This CDR3 reads CASSPLSPGELFF. In DNA form, the CDR3 reads TGTGCCAGCTCACCCCTAAGTCCCGGGGAGCTGTTTTTT.

The chain links TRBV2 to TRBJ2-1, with TRBD1 identical over 8 bases. This CDR3 has 15 residues. The germline CDR1 and CDR2 sequences are SNHLY and FYNNEI. The V gene end was trimmed by 6 bases and the J gene end by 7 bases; junction bases not matched to a gene: 11. The CDR3 DNA reads as TGTGCCAGCAGGCATCCCAGGGGGCGAAGGAATGAGCAGTTCTTC. Its protein is CASRHPRGRRNEQFF.

V usage is TRBV5-1 and J usage is TRBJ1-1, with no clear D. Trimming pared 4 bases from V and 2 bases from J, leaving 12 bases between. The germline V gene encodes CDR1 SGHRS and CDR2 YFSETQ. The length of the CDR3 is 14 residues. The CDR3 sequence is CASSIGPSNTEAFF. The CDR3 DNA follows: TGCGCCAGCAGCATCGGACCGAGTAACACTGAAGCTTTCTTT.

The chain joins TRBV25-1 to TRBJ2-7, with 8 nucleotides matching TRBD2. CDR1 is MGHDK, CDR2 SYGVNS, per germline. The CDR3 length is 16 residues. Trimming took 3 bases from V and 9 from J; bases not matched to a gene: 16. The CDR3 nucleotides are TGTGCCAGCAGTGACCTCACTAGCGGCCATAGGGACGTGCAGTACTTC. This translates into CASSDLTSGHRDVQYF.

This clone was observed a few times. V gene TRBV28 combines with J gene TRBJ1-6; D remains ambiguous. Trimming took 8 bases from V and 5 from J, leaving 10 bases between them. The germline CDR1 and CDR2 sequences are MDHEN and SYDVKM. This CDR3 is 13 amino acids long. DNA for the CDR3: TGTGCCAGCCTCTGGGGAAATAATTCACCCCTCCACTTT. Translation gives CASLWGNNSPLHF.

J is TRBJ1-4 and V is TRBV10-3; TRBD1 matches at 7 bases. J was trimmed by 4 bases and V by 6 bases; bases with no gene match: 5. Germline lookup yields CDR1 ENHRY and CDR2 SYGVKD. The CDR3 loop spans 14 amino acids. Here the CDR3 DNA reads TGTGCCATCAGCCCGGGACAGTATAATGAAAAACTGTTTTTT. Translating it yields CAISPGQYNEKLFF.

CDR3 DNA: TGCGCCAGCAGCTTCGGACAGGAAGCCGGAAACACCATATATTTT. It is translated as CASSFGQEAGNTIYF. The rearrangement joins TRBV5-1 to TRBJ1-3, with 7 nucleotides matching TRBD1. J gave up 4 bases and V 2 bases, and 6 bases lay outside the gene matches. The CDR3 is 15 residues long. The germline CDR1 and CDR2 sequences are SGHRS and YFSETQ.

V gene TRBV14 combines with J gene TRBJ2-7; a possible D gene is TRBD1 (5 bases). With 3 bases removed from V and 0 bases from J, the gap between germline ends came to 12 bases. Germline CDR1 reads SGHDN; CDR2 reads FVKESK. This CDR3 contains 15 residues. In DNA, the CDR3 is TGTGCCAGCAGCCATCTTCACAGGAGCTCCTACGAGCAGTACTTC. It translates to CASSHLHRSSYEQYF.

This clone occurred a few times. This chain connects TRBV5-1 to TRBJ2-1; TRBD2 aligns across 8 bases. CDR1 and CDR2 from the germline V gene are SGHRS and YFSETQ. The V and J ends lost 4 bases and 8 bases, in that order; junction bases with no gene match: 5. The CDR3 runs 13 residues. As DNA, the CDR3 is TGCGCCAGCAGCAGAGAACTAGCGGATGAGCAGTTCTTC. Encoded protein: CASSRELADEQFF.

V is TRBV7-3 and J is TRBJ2-1; unclear D gene. The CDR3 is 13 residues long. The ends were cut back, 5 bases at V and 5 bases at J, with 10 bases in the middle. Germline loops: CDR1 SGHTA, CDR2 FQGTGA. The CDR3 spells CASSPGPDNEQFF. CDR3 DNA sequence: TGTGCCAGCAGCCCCGGACCCGACAATGAGCAGTTCTTC.

The CDR3 coding sequence is TGTGCCAGCTCACCACCTTGGGGGCTCCCCTACGAGCAGTACTTC. It codes for CASSPPWGLPYEQYF. This sequence joins TRBV18 and TRBJ2-7; D perhaps matches TRBD1 (6 bases). Trimming stripped 0 bases from V and 2 bases from J, with 11 bases between. CDR1 and CDR2 (germline): KGHSH, LQKENI. CDR3 size: 15 residues.

This chain's CDR3 is CSVARAYEQYF. CDR3 in DNA: TGCAGTGTAGCCAGGGCCTACGAGCAGTACTTC. The chain links TRBV20-1 to TRBJ2-5; D is possibly TRBD1 (5 bases). The closer fit of TRBJ2-7 to the DNA end suggests the J call may be wrong. CDR1 is DFQATT, CDR2 SNEGSKA, per germline (reference sequence). The CDR3 totals 11 residues.

V gene TRBV30 combines with J gene TRBJ2-5; a weak D match, TRBD2 (5 bases). CDR1 is GTSNPN and CDR2 is SVGIG in the germline V gene (reference sequence). V shed 3 bases and J shed 3 bases, with 14 bases lying between them. CDR3 length: 14 amino acids. CDR3 sequence reads: CAWRPIVGEETQYF. Written as DNA, the CDR3 is TGTGCCTGGAGACCGATTGTGGGAGAAGAGACCCAGTACTTC.

The CDR3 loop is CASSGRVLGSYNEQFF. The CDR3, as DNA: TGCGCCAGCAGCGGGAGGGTTTTGGGATCCTACAATGAGCAGTTCTTC. The genes are TRBV5-1 and TRBJ2-1, with 7 bases aligning to TRBD2. V lost 4 bases to trimming and J lost 1 base; unmatched junction nucleotides: 8. CDR1 is SGHRS and CDR2 is YFSETQ in the germline V gene. This CDR3 has 16 residues.

The rearrangement links TRBV30 to TRBJ2-3; no reliable D call. Per the germline V gene, CDR1 is GTSNPN and CDR2 is SVGIG (reference sequence). This CDR3 is built from 11 residues. The V and J ends lost 3 bases and 10 bases respectively, with 11 bases between them. The CDR3 DNA is TGTGCCTGGAGCCAACCAACGGCGCAGTATTTT. This sequence encodes CAWSQPTAQYF.

The chain combines TRBV2 with TRBJ2-7; maybe TRBD2 (6 bases). Germline lookup yields CDR1 SNHLY and CDR2 FYNNEI. V gave up 6 bases and J gave up 2 bases, with 8 bases separating them. There are 12 residues in the CDR3. CDR3 bases: TGTGCCAGCAGGGGGGGTCCCTACGAGCAGTACTTC. It specifies CASRGGPYEQYF.

In regard to this clone: Distinct nucleotide sequences in the sample also encode this CDR3. J is TRBJ2-3 and V is TRBV2; a weak D match, TRBD2 (6 bases). V was shortened by 11 bases and J by 0 bases, with 15 bases between the two germline ends. The CDR3 runs 14 residues. Germline V CDR1 and CDR2: SNHLY, FYNNEI. CDR3 DNA sequence: TGTGCCTCCTCGGTTAGCGGAAGCACAGATACGCAGTATTTT. It specifies CASSVSGSTDTQYF.